Presented here are 26 T cell receptor beta chains from one specimen sequenced in a study of tumor and adjacent non-tumor tissue in lung cancer. This sample's RNA came from whole unsorted tissue. TCRbeta libraries were built with three rounds of nested PCR, modified from ARM-PCR. TCRdb analysed the multiplex PCR reads with MiXCR anew, one entry per CDR3 protein. Of approximately 79,000 distinct CDR3 sequences listed, 61% were seen once; the top ten hold around 15%. The specimen sequenced was lung tumor tissue. These receptors originate from a man between 65 and 80 years old with non-small cell lung cancer.

Concerning this clonotype: A much larger clone differs by one base, so this may be a read error. CDR3 coding DNA: TGCAGCGTTGAAGATGCGGGAGGCACAGATACGCAGCATTTT. This encodes CSVEDAGGTDTQHF. The rearrangement uses TRBV29-1 and TRBJ2-3; D remains ambiguous. The tail of the sequence fits TRBJ1-5 better, so the J call may be wrong. CDR1 SQVTM and CDR2 ANQGSEA come from the germline V gene. The CDR3 totals 14 residues.

Regarding this clonotype: Being one base from a much bigger clone, this may be a read error. The chain is built from TRBV20-1 and TRBJ1-1; D unresolved. CDR3 size: 10 residues. Germline CDR1 DFQATT, CDR2 SNEGSKA (reference sequence). The CDR3: CSTRTTEAFF. As DNA, the CDR3 is TGCAGTACTAGAACGACTGAAGCTTTCTTT.

Comments on this clonotype: It is likely a read error, because the conserved phenylalanine at the end of the CDR3 is missing. V usage is TRBV11-2 and J usage is TRBJ2-5, with TRBD1 identical over 7 bases. This CDR3 comprises 17 residues. V trimming: 7 bases; J trimming: 2 bases; junction bases outside the gene matches: 16. CDR1 SGHAT and CDR2 FQNNGV come from the germline V gene. The CDR3 loop reads CASNSRRQGKRQETQYY. CDR3 DNA sequence: TGTGCCAGCAACTCGCGCAGACAGGGAAAGCGGCAAGAGACCCAGTACTAC.

This clonotype was detected a few times. This may arise from a read error, as a much more abundant clone is one base away. The chain uses TRBV6-6 and TRBJ2-3; D is unresolved. Trimming removed 10 bases at V and 8 bases at J, with 10 bases between. Germline V CDR1 and CDR2: MNHNY, SVGAGI (reference sequence). The CDR3 totals 10 residues. CDR3 sequence reads: CANSRGTQYF. CDR3 DNA sequence: TGTGCCAACAGCCGAGGTACGCAGTATTTT.

This clonotype was counted many times. The chain combines TRBV12-3 or TRBV12-4 with TRBJ2-1, with 11 bases aligning to TRBD2. The CDR3 is 15 residues long. V was clipped by 5 bases and J by 5 bases; unmatched bases: 5. CDR3 residues: CASSISGGGNNEQFF. CDR3 DNA sequence: TGTGCCAGCAGTATTAGCGGGGGGGGAAACAATGAGCAGTTCTTC.

This clonotype has more than one count but fewer than ten. Here the CDR3 reads CATSGGGRAYNEQFF. As DNA, the CDR3 is TGTGCCACCAGTGGCGGCGGGAGGGCCTACAATGAGCAGTTCTTC. The V and J genes are TRBV24-1 and TRBJ2-1; 9 nucleotides align to TRBD2. The V gene end was trimmed by 5 bases and the J gene end by 2 bases; junction bases not matched to a gene: 3. The germline CDR1 and CDR2 sequences are KGHDR and SFDVKD. The CDR3 sequence is 15 residues long.

The V call is TRBV11-3, the J call TRBJ2-5, with D uncertain. V lost 2 bases to trimming and J lost 1 base, with 8 bases between them. The CDR3 consists of 14 residues. Germline V gene data show CDR1 as SGHNT and CDR2 as YENEEA. CDR3 in DNA: TGTGCCAGCAGCTTACAGGAACCCCAAGAGACCCAGTACTTC. Translated, it gives CASSLQEPQETQYF. The variable domain in full, completed from reference TRBV11-3 and TRBJ2-5, reads EAGVVQSPRYKIIEKKQPVAFWCNPISGHNTLYWYLQNLGQGPELLIRYENEEAVDDSQLPKDRFSAERLKGVDSTLKIQPAELGDSAVYLCASSLQEPQETQYFGPGTRLLVL.

The table lists this clonotype with many counts. This chain joins TRBV4-1 and TRBJ2-2; maybe TRBD2 (6 bases). V lost 4 bases and J lost 6, with 12 bases in between. The CDR3 contains 14 residues. Germline V CDR1 and CDR2: MGHRA, YSYEKL. CDR3 amino acids: CASSRAGSPGELFF. The CDR3 DNA reads TGCGCCAGCAGCCGTGCCGGGAGTCCCGGGGAGCTGTTTTTT.

Details on this clonotype: The junction shows a germline mismatch at one end, possibly a read error. This chain connects TRBV12-3 or TRBV12-4 to TRBJ2-7; TRBD1 matches at 7 bases. This CDR3 contains 14 residues. CDR3 coding DNA: TGTGCCAGCAGTTTAAGGGACAGAACCTACGTGCAGTACTTC. This codes for CASSLRDRTYVQYF.

The rearrangement links TRBV30 to TRBJ1-6; 9 bases match TRBD1. The CDR3 spans 14 residues. The germline CDR1 and CDR2 sequences are GTSNPN and SVGIG (reference sequence). J gave up 10 bases and V 8 bases, and 12 bases lay outside the gene matches. This chain's CDR3 is CASTPGTGFSPLHF. CDR3 in DNA: TGTGCCAGCACTCCCGGGACAGGGTTCTCACCCCTCCACTTT. Drawing the rest from reference TRBV30 and TRBJ1-6, the complete variable domain is SQTIHQWPATLVQPVGSPLSLECTVEGTSNPNLYWYRQAAGRGLQLLFYSVGIGQISSEVPQNLSASRPQDRQFILSSKKLLLSDSGFYLCASTPGTGFSPLHFGNGTRLTVT.

The chain combines TRBV6-1 with TRBJ2-5; D uncertain. Deletions cut 7 bases from V and 1 base from J, with 16 bases between. CDR3 length: 15 residues. In germline, CDR1 is MNHNS, CDR2 SASEGT. CDR3 sequence reads: CASIPIRDVQETQYF. In nucleotides, the CDR3 is TGTGCCAGCATTCCAATCCGAGATGTCCAAGAGACCCAGTACTTC.

The chain is built from TRBV6-1 and TRBJ1-1, with no clear D. The CDR3 is 14 residues long. The germline V and J ends were trimmed by 9 bases and 2 bases, with 16 bases remaining between them. Germline CDR1 MNHNS, CDR2 SASEGT. CDR3 DNA sequence: TGTGCCAGAAGTAAATGGCTTACCAACACTGAAGCTTTCTTT. Encoded protein: CARSKWLTNTEAFF.

Details on this clonotype: A much larger clone differs from this one at a single base, so this may be a read error. The chain carries TRBV6-1 and TRBJ2-1; D gene unclear. Looked up from germline, CDR1 is MNHNS and CDR2 is SASEGT. The CDR3 contains 12 residues. The CDR3 DNA is TGTGTCAGCAGTGACCTGAGACTCTCGAGGTTCTTC. Translated, it gives CVSSDLRLSRFF.

Only one count was recorded for this clonotype. An end of the junction differs from the germline gene, which may be a read error. The V call is TRBV5-4, the J call TRBJ2-5, with D possibly TRBD2 on 5 matching bases. Per germline, CDR1 SGHNT and CDR2 YYREEE (reference sequence). The CDR3 is 14 amino acids. The CDR3 DNA sequence: TGTGCCAGCAACTCGGAGGCGTACCAAGAGATCCAGTACTTC. Amino acids: CASNSEAYQEIQYF.

This chain joins TRBV4-2 and TRBJ2-2, with D uncertain. V gave up 6 bases and J gave up 7 bases, with 9 bases separating them. Germline-derived CDR1 and CDR2 are LGHNA and YNFKEQ. The CDR3 sequence is 12 residues long. The CDR3 loop is CASSHEIGELFF. The CDR3 coding sequence is TGTGCCAGCAGTCATGAAATCGGGGAGCTGTTTTTT.

This clonotype was recorded once. A much larger clone lies a single base off, so this may be a read error. V gene TRBV6-5 combines with J gene TRBJ2-5, with D possibly matching TRBD1 (5 bases). Germline V CDR1 and CDR2: MNHEY, SVGAGI. The CDR3 has 13 residues. The V gene lost 8 bases and the J gene lost 2 bases, with 12 bases spanning the gap. DNA for the CDR3: TGTGCCAGCGGTTCTGGGGCTCAAGAGACCCAGTACTTC. Translation gives CASGSGAQETQYF.

The V gene is TRBV25-1, the J gene TRBJ2-2; D remains ambiguous. The CDR3 is 14 residues long. Germline assignment: CDR1 MGHDK and CDR2 SYGVNS. Trimming cost V 3 bases and J 7 bases, with 12 bases left between them. The CDR3 here is CASSERLHVGELFF. The CDR3 region has the DNA TGTGCCAGCAGTGAGAGATTACACGTCGGGGAGCTGTTTTTT.

Regarding this clonotype: This could be a read error, since a much larger clone is one nucleotide away. The J gene is TRBJ2-7, the V gene TRBV12-3 or TRBV12-4; 9 nucleotides match TRBD1. There are 15 residues in the CDR3. CDR3 sequence (DNA): TGTGTCAGCAGTCCGGGACAGGGTCTCTCCTACGAGCAGTACTTC. It specifies CVSSPGQGLSYEQYF.

In regard to this clonotype: A clone one base away is much larger, so this may be a read error. This rearrangement joins TRBV12-5 to TRBJ1-1, with 7 bases matching TRBD1. The germline V gene encodes CDR1 LGHNT and CDR2 FRNRAP. V shed 2 bases, J shed 3 bases, and the junction held 9 bases outside the gene matches. CDR3 length equals 16 residues. CDR3 loop: CASGLQPGQWDTEAFF. In DNA, the CDR3 is TGTGCTAGTGGTTTGCAACCGGGACAGTGGGACACTGAAGCTTTCTTT.

This clonotype was observed at least ten times. V usage is TRBV7-8 and J usage is TRBJ1-5; D is possibly TRBD1 (5 bases). This CDR3 has 15 residues. Germline CDR1 SGHVS, CDR2 FQNEAQ. V lost 5 bases and J 4 bases, leaving 15 bases between the germline ends. The CDR3 spells CASSQRDRRNQPQHF. CDR3 DNA sequence: TGTGCCAGCAGCCAACGGGACCGCCGGAATCAGCCCCAGCATTTT.

A note on this clonotype: Just one base apart from a much larger clone, this may be a read error. This rearrangement joins TRBV20-1 to TRBJ1-2, with 8 bases lining up with TRBD1. V shed 7 bases and J 6 bases; nucleotides not matched to a gene: 7. This CDR3 contains 12 residues. The germline gives CDR1 DFQATT, CDR2 SNEGSKA (reference sequence). The CDR3 nucleotides are TGCAGTGTCGGGACAGGATCAGATGGCTACACCTTC. This gives the protein CSVGTGSDGYTF.

On this clonotype: Given a much more abundant clone one base away, this may be a read error. V usage is TRBV20-1 and J usage is TRBJ1-1; TRBD1 is a possible D gene (6 bases). This CDR3 contains 13 residues. In germline, CDR1 is DFQATT, CDR2 SNEGSKA (reference sequence). The CDR3 nucleotides read TGCAGTGCACCAATCACAGGGACCACTGAAACTTTCTTT. Protein product: CSAPITGTTETFF.

Comments on this clonotype: An end of the junction differs from the germline gene, which may be a read error. This rearrangement joins TRBV20-1 to TRBJ1-2; perhaps TRBD1 as D (6 bases). This CDR3 has 12 amino acids. Germline lookup yields CDR1 DFQATT and CDR2 SNEGSKA (reference sequence). The CDR3 here is CSATQGNCGYTF. The CDR3 DNA follows: TGCAGTGCGACCCAGGGGAACTGTGGCTACACCTTC.

In this sample, this clonotype turned up once. One junction end does not reproduce the germline sequence, and a read error may be involved. The chain has TRBV12-3 or TRBV12-4 and TRBJ2-3, with D uncertain. CDR3 size: 15 residues. The CDR3 DNA sequence: TGTGCCACCAGTTTAGAAGGAATCGGCACAGATACGCAGTATTTC. Translated: CATSLEGIGTDTQYF.

Worth noting for this clonotype: A much larger clone lies one base from this, so it may be a read error. The V call is TRBV6-5, the J call TRBJ1-6, with 8 nucleotides matching TRBD1. This CDR3 comprises 13 residues. Per germline, CDR1 MNHEY and CDR2 SVGAGI. The CDR3 loop is CTSSQGARSPLHF. In DNA form, the CDR3 reads TGTACCAGCAGTCAGGGGGCCAGATCACCCCTCCACTTT.

The J gene is TRBJ2-3, the V gene TRBV11-3; perhaps TRBD2 as D (7 bases). This CDR3 has 14 amino acids. The ends were cut back, 5 bases at V and 6 bases at J, with 15 bases in the middle. CDR1 is SGHNT and CDR2 is YENEEA in the germline V gene. CDR3 region: CASSAGALKDTQYF. CDR3 coding DNA: TGTGCCAGCAGCGCGGGGGCGCTAAAGGATACGCAGTATTTT. The full variable domain, rest sourced from reference TRBV11-3 and TRBJ2-3, is EAGVVQSPRYKIIEKKQPVAFWCNPISGHNTLYWYLQNLGQGPELLIRYENEEAVDDSQLPKDRFSAERLKGVDSTLKIQPAELGDSAVYLCASSAGALKDTQYFGPGTRLTVL.